The present T cell receptor (beta chain) was sequenced within a study of cytomegalovirus exposure and HLA in healthy donors. General study points: Later, an analysis found that common viral pathogens appeared to be linked with several of the most significant clusters. The authors confirmed in vitro that a few CMV-associated chains were specific for CMV antigens. Across donors, sequencing depth was assumed by presence/absence analyses to be roughly uniform.

PCR was performed using 60 Vbeta and 13 Jbeta primers. Repertoires were generated with immunoSEQ multiplex PCR, while TCRdb's copy carries only in-frame clones and drops some. In the table there are around 170,000 clones, roughly 80% of which are singletons. For this clone: The antigen remains unidentified.

V was cut by 9 bases and J by 5 bases, with 17 bases left in between. This CDR3 is built from 14 residues. Germline V lookup: CDR1 MDHEN, CDR2 SYDVKM. The source is a man aged 45-60 years in good health and CMV-seropositive. This chain links TRBV28 with TRBJ1-5; D is uncertain. Sequencing used PBMCs. The CDR3 nucleotides are TGTGCCAGTTTCATGGGGTCGGGAGATCAGCCCCAGCATTTT. Translating gives CASFMGSGDQPQHF.